The following is a T cell receptor beta chain sequence with its context. Its antigen is unknown. The junction departs from germline at one end; a sequencing error may be responsible. The data were obtained in a study of post-analysis software for immune sequencing data. Researchers reported that TCR beta cDNA libraries carried unique molecular identifiers. TCRdb independently ran MiXCR on the PCR reads; one entry per CDR3 protein. The profile shows roughly 800,000 distinct CDR3 sequences, approximately 53% of them singletons. Germline-derived CDR1 and CDR2 are SEHNR and FQNEAQ (reference sequence). The CDR3 covers 18 residues. Regarding the study as a whole: Four to six TRBV segments appeared more often in patients than in controls, and TRBV5-6, TRBV5-1 and TRBV20-1 were among these.

This receptor was taken from a girl aged 5-17 years with multiple sclerosis. The chain joins TRBV7-9 to TRBJ2-1, with D possibly matching TRBD1 (6 bases). Sequencing was performed on blood. DNA of the CDR3: TGTGCCAGCAGCTCGAGGTGGGGACCAGGGGCGACGGTCAATGAACAGTTCTTC. Its protein is CASSSRWGPGATVNEQFF.